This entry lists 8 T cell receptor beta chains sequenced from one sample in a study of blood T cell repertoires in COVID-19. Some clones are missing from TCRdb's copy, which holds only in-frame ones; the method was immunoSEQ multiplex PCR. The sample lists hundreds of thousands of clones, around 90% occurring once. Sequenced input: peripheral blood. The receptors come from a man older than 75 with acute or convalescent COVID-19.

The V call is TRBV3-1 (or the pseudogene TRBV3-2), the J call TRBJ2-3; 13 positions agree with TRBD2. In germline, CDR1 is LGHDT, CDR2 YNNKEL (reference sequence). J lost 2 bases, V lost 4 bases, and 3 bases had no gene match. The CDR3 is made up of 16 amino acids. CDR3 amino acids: CASSRTSGGYTDTQYF. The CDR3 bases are TGTGCCAGCAGCCGGACTAGCGGGGGCTACACAGATACGCAGTATTTT.

The DNA for the CDR3 is TGTGCCAGCAGCGTAGCCCCGACTAGAGGAGAGACCCAGTACTTC. Translation gives CASSVAPTRGETQYF. The rearrangement uses TRBV9 and TRBJ2-5; weak D call: TRBD2 (6 bases). Between the trimmed V and J ends, which lost 0 bases and 4 bases, there was a span of 13 bases. The CDR3 totals 15 residues. Germline CDR1 is SGDLS and CDR2 is YYNGEE.

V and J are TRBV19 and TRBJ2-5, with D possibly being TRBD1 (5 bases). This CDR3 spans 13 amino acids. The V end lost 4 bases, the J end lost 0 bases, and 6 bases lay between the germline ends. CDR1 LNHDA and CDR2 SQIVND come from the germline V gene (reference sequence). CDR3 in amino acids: CASSTGNQETQYF. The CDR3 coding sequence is TGTGCCAGTAGTACAGGGAACCAAGAGACCCAGTACTTC.

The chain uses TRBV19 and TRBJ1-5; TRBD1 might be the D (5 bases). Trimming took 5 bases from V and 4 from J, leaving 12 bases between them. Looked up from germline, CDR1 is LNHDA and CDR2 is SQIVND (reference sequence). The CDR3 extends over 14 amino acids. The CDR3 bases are TGTGCCAGTAGTGGAAGTAACAGGAATCAGCCCCAGCATTTT. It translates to CASSGSNRNQPQHF.

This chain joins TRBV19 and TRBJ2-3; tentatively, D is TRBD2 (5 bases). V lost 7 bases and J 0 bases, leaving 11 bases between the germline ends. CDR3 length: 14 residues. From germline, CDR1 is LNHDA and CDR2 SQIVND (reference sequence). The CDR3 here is CASNAGWSTDTQYF. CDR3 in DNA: TGTGCCAGTAACGCGGGCTGGAGCACAGATACGCAGTATTTT.

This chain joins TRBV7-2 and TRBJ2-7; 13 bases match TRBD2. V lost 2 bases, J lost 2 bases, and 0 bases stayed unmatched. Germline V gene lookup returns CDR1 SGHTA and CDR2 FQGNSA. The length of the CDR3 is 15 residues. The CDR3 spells CASSLTSGRAYEQYF. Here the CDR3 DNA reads TGTGCCAGCAGCTTAACTAGCGGGAGGGCCTACGAGCAGTACTTC.

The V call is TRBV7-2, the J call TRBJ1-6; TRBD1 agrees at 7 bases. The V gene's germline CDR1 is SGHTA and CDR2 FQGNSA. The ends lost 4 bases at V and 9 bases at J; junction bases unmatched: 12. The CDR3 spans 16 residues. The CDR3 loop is CASSSTVDRASSPLHF. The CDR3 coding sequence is TGTGCCAGCAGCTCTACCGTCGACAGGGCTAGTTCACCCCTCCACTTT.

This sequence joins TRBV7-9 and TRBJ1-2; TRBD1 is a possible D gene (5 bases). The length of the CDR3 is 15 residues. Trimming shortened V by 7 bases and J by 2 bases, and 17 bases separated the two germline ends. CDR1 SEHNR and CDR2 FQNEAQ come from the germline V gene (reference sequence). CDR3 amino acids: CASTAGAGRNYGYTF. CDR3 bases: TGTGCCAGCACCGCTGGGGCTGGACGGAACTATGGCTACACCTTC.